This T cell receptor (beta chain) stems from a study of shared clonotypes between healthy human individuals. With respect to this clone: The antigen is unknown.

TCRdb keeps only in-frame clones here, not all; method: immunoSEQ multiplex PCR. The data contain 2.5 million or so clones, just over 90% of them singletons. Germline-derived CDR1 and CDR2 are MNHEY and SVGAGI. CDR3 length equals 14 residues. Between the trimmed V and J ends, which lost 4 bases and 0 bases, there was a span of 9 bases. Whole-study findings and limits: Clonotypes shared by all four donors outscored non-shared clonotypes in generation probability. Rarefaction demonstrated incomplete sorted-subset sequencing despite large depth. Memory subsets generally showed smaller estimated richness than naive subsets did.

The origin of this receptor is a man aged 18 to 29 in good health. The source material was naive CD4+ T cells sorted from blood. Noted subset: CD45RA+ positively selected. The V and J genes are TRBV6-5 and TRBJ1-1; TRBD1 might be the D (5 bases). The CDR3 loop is CASSLGRMNTEAFF. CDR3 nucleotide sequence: TGTGCCAGCAGTTTGGGACGGATGAACACTGAAGCTTTCTTT.